Below are 9 T cell receptor beta chains sequenced from a single sample in a study of shared clonotypes between healthy human individuals. Assay used: immunoSEQ multiplex PCR; TCRdb lists only in-frame clones, some missing. The data contain about 2.4 million clones, 80% to 95% of them singletons. The material sequenced was naive CD4+ T cells from PBMCs. Subset indicated: CD45RA+ positively selected. The receptors derive from a man aged 18 to 30 in good health. Some clones in this sample may be carry-over from other donors' samples.

In regard to this clone: The sample carries other DNA sequences with the same CDR3. The V and J genes are TRBV5-1 and TRBJ2-1; 11 bases are a match to TRBD2. Per the germline V gene, CDR1 is SGHRS and CDR2 is YFSETQ. V gave up 0 bases and J gave up 2 bases; unmatched junction bases: 1. This CDR3 region has 16 residues. CDR3 region: CASSLGLAGPYNEQFF. The DNA for the CDR3 is TGCGCCAGCAGCTTGGGACTAGCGGGGCCCTACAATGAGCAGTTCTTC. The whole variable domain, remainder taken from reference TRBV5-1 and TRBJ2-1, is KAGVTQTPRYLIKTRGQQVTLSCSPISGHRSVSWYQQTPGQGLQFLFEYFSETQRNKGNFPGRFSGRQFSNSRSEMNVSTLELGDSALYLCASSLGLAGPYNEQFFGPGTRLTVL.

Notes on this clone: This sample includes further DNA sequences coding for the same CDR3. The rearrangement joins TRBV28 to TRBJ1-1; no definite D call. Germline V gives CDR1 MDHEN, CDR2 SYDVKM. The CDR3 runs to 13 residues. Trimming removed 3 bases from V and 1 base from J, with 6 bases in between. The CDR3 DNA sequence: TGTGCCAGCAGTTTCTTATCGAACACTGAAGCTTTCTTT. This gives the protein CASSFLSNTEAFF. The variable domain in full, completed from reference TRBV28 and TRBJ1-1, reads DVKVTQSSRYLVKRTGEKVFLECVQDMDHENMFWYRQDPGLGLRLIYFSYDVKMKEKGDIPEGYSVSREKKERFSLILESASTNQTSMYLCASSFLSNTEAFFGQGTRLTVV.

The chain's CDR3 is CASRTPSGTGELFF. The CDR3 DNA sequence: TGTGCCAGCAGGACTCCCTCAGGGACCGGGGAGCTGTTTTTT. The chain recombines TRBV6-5 with TRBJ2-2; tentative D call: TRBD1 (5 bases). Germline V gene lookup returns CDR1 MNHEY and CDR2 SVGAGI. There are 14 residues in the CDR3. Trimming took off 6 bases at V and 5 bases at J, with 13 bases between the two ends.

With respect to this clone: The same CDR3 also results from other DNA sequences found in this sample. For the CDR3, the DNA is TGTGCCAGCAGTGGGTACAATGAGCAGTTCTTC. This gives the protein CASSGYNEQFF. J is TRBJ2-1 and V is TRBV25-1; D is uncertain. Deletions cut 4 bases from V and 4 bases from J, with 2 bases between. This CDR3 has 11 amino acids. Germline V CDR1 and CDR2: MGHDK, SYGVNS.

V usage is TRBV4-3 and J usage is TRBJ2-5; D may be TRBD1 (6 bases). The better agreement between TRBJ2-7 and the DNA end casts doubt on the J call. Germline assignment: CDR1 LGHNA and CDR2 YSLEER. The CDR3 totals 14 residues. CDR3 bases: TGCGCCAGCAGCCAGGAACAGGGCCCCTACGAGCAGTACTTC. Its translation: CASSQEQGPYEQYF.

The rearrangement links TRBV7-9 to TRBJ2-5; perhaps D is TRBD1 or TRBD2 (6 bases each). The J call may be mistaken, given a closer DNA end match to TRBJ2-7. Germline V lookup: CDR1 SEHNR, CDR2 FQNEAQ (reference sequence). CDR3 length equals 16 residues. The CDR3 is CASSHREKGGSYEQYF. CDR3 in DNA: TGTGCCAGCAGCCACAGAGAAAAGGGGGGATCCTACGAGCAGTACTTC.

The rearrangement links TRBV7-9 to TRBJ1-1; no clear D. In germline, CDR1 is SEHNR, CDR2 FQNEAQ (reference sequence). The CDR3 sequence is 15 residues long. The V and J ends lost 5 bases and 0 bases respectively, with 13 bases between them. The CDR3 here is CASSPVRTLNTEAFF. Here the CDR3 DNA reads TGTGCCAGCAGCCCCGTGAGGACTTTGAACACTGAAGCTTTCTTT.

This chain links TRBV7-9 with TRBJ1-1; tentative D call: TRBD1 (5 bases). This CDR3 region has 15 residues. The ends were cut back, 2 bases at V and 3 bases at J, with 13 bases in the middle. The germline CDR1 and CDR2 sequences are SEHNR and FQNEAQ (reference sequence). This CDR3 is CASSLFFGGDTEAFF. The DNA of the CDR3 is TGTGCCAGCAGCTTATTTTTCGGGGGGGACACTGAAGCTTTCTTT. The full variable domain, in which reference TRBV7-9 and TRBJ1-1 provide the parts outside the CDR3, is DTGVSQNPRHKITKRGQNVTFRCDPISEHNRLYWYRQTLGQGPEFLTYFQNEAQLEKSRLLSDRFSAERPKGSFSTLEIQRTEQGDSAMYLCASSLFFGGDTEAFFGQGTRLTVV.

The chain joins TRBV4-2 to TRBJ1-5; D is unresolved. The CDR3 totals 16 residues. The V and J ends lost 0 bases and 5 bases respectively, with 14 bases between them. Germline loops: CDR1 LGHNA, CDR2 YNFKEQ. The CDR3 DNA reads as TGTGCCAGCAGCCAAGAAGTAGCAGGCGGGTATCAGCCCCAGCATTTT. The encoded protein is CASSQEVAGGYQPQHF.